One T cell receptor (beta chain) is described in this entry. Its matching antigen is unknown. This sample was taken from a study of response to subunit inactivated influenza vaccine. The germline V gene has CDR1 MNHEY and CDR2 SVGEGT. The CDR3 runs 20 residues. The V and J ends lost 6 bases and 5 bases respectively, with 32 bases between them. Study-level results: Each seasonal flu vaccination may recruit only limited new T cells, authors suggested.

MiXCR was run by TCRdb on the RT-PCR reads, yielding one entry per CDR3 protein. The sample has hundreds of thousands of distinct CDR3 sequences, 16% seen once; the top ten hold 3% to 3.5%. The receptor comes from a man between 50 and 69 years old who received an inactivated influenza vaccine. V usage is TRBV6-2 or TRBV6-3 and J usage is TRBJ2-1; D not certain. The sample consisted of CD4+ T cells sorted from PBMCs, taken around 25 months after vaccination. This chain's CDR3 is CASSPAATVSRAYLNNEQFF. The DNA of the CDR3 is TGTGCCAGCAGCCCCGCCGCCACGGTTAGTCGGGCCTACCTAAACAATGAGCAGTTCTTC.